Detailed here is one T cell receptor beta chain. Antigen: not known. Per germline, CDR1 LNHNV and CDR2 YYDKDF (reference sequence). Trimming took 3 bases from V and 7 from J; bases not matched to a gene: 11. This CDR3 contains 16 residues. The definition of stable Graves' hyperthyroidism was no ophthalmopathy progression within 18 months. Aged 18 to 65, the patients had hyperthyroidism that was newly diagnosed and had lasted under 2 months. These data belong to a study of T cells in Graves' hyperthyroidism and ophthalmopathy. Study-level findings and limits: Clonotypes that were expanded in thyroid above 0.001 mostly appeared in blood too. Researchers report that a 13 V-J model separated ophthalmopathy from stable hyperthyroidism.

It was RNA transcripts that yielded the amplified TCR beta CDR3 regions. Researchers ran a first-round RT-PCR on the TCR CDR3 using the HTBI primer set. TCRdb used MiXCR to reprocess the multiplex PCR reads, holding one entry per CDR3 protein. The sample contains roughly 49,000 distinct CDR3 sequences, roughly 56% of which appear only once. The rearrangement uses TRBV15 and TRBJ1-5, with 8 bases identical to TRBD1. Material for sequencing was peripheral blood or thyroid tissue (not recorded which). The receptor comes from a man aged 18 to 30 with Graves' hyperthyroidism. The CDR3 is CATSSLRDRSRQPQHF. DNA of the CDR3: TGTGCCACCAGCAGTCTCCGGGACAGGTCACGGCAGCCCCAGCATTTT.